Below, 24 T cell receptor beta chains from the same sample are listed, as sequenced in a study of cytomegalovirus exposure and HLA in healthy donors. Both 60 Vbeta primers and 13 Jbeta primers went into the PCR. Clones were read by immunoSEQ multiplex PCR, and TCRdb kept only the in-frame ones, dropping some. The sample holds about 92,000 clones, roughly four fifths seen once. Sequencing input: PBMCs. All receptors come from a young woman in good health and CMV-seropositive.

This chain joins TRBV4-2 and TRBJ2-1; 12 nucleotides agree with TRBD2. The length of the CDR3 is 16 residues. The germline V gene has CDR1 LGHNA and CDR2 YNFKEQ. Unmatched junction bases numbered 5, after V lost 0 bases and J lost 8 bases. The CDR3 bases are TGTGCCAGCAGCCAAGAAGCTAGCGGGGGGGCAGATGAGCAGTTCTTC. It is translated as CASSQEASGGADEQFF.

V usage is TRBV10-3 and J usage is TRBJ1-1; unclear D gene. V lost 3 bases and J 5 bases, leaving 16 bases between the germline ends. The CDR3 extends over 15 amino acids. The germline V gene encodes CDR1 ENHRY and CDR2 SYGVKD. CDR3 loop: CAISDDTYSGTEAFF. CDR3 coding DNA: TGTGCCATCAGTGATGACACCTATAGCGGTACTGAAGCTTTCTTT.

This clone was counted once. V usage is TRBV5-6 and J usage is TRBJ2-7; 7 bases align to TRBD2. V was clipped by 0 bases and J by 5 bases; unmatched bases: 8. The V gene's germline CDR1 is SGHDT and CDR2 YYEEEE. This CDR3 comprises 15 residues. In nucleotides, the CDR3 is TGTGCCAGCAGCTTGGCCGTGGGAGGGATCCACGAGCAGTACTTC. The encoded protein is CASSLAVGGIHEQYF.

The count of this clone is one. The chain employs TRBV19 and TRBJ1-5; D is uncertain. The germline V gene encodes CDR1 LNHDA and CDR2 SQIVND (reference sequence). This CDR3 is built from 15 residues. V was cut by 6 bases and J by 5 bases, with 17 bases left in between. CDR3 sequence reads: CASRYNWRPYQPQHF. CDR3 coding DNA: TGTGCCAGTAGATACAACTGGAGGCCTTATCAGCCCCAGCATTTT.

This chain uses TRBV7-9 with TRBJ2-5; possible D gene TRBD1, 6 bases. Trimming cost V 4 bases and J 2 bases, with 11 bases left between them. The CDR3 has 14 residues. CDR1 and CDR2 (germline): SEHNR, FQNEAQ (reference sequence). This CDR3 reads CASSSWDNQETQYF. Written as DNA, the CDR3 is TGTGCCAGCAGCTCGTGGGACAATCAAGAGACCCAGTACTTC.

The V and J genes are TRBV6-5 and TRBJ1-6, with D possibly being TRBD1 (5 bases). The V gene lost 5 bases and the J gene lost 8 bases, with 13 bases spanning the gap. Per the germline V gene, CDR1 is MNHEY and CDR2 is SVGAGI. This CDR3 is built from 14 residues. CDR3 sequence reads: CASSPDSRDSPLHF. The CDR3 DNA reads TGTGCCAGCAGTCCCGACAGCAGAGATTCACCCCTCCACTTT.

The V and J genes are TRBV13 and TRBJ1-2; no reliable D call. V was shortened by 1 base and J by 6 bases, with 15 bases between the two germline ends. This CDR3 has 15 residues. Per germline, CDR1 PRHDT and CDR2 FYEKMQ (reference sequence). CDR3 bases: TGTGCCAGCAGCTTAGTCGAGAGGGATCGGAATGGCTACACCTTC. As protein: CASSLVERDRNGYTF. The variable domain in full, with the rest retrieved from reference TRBV13 and TRBJ1-2, is AAGVIQSPRHLIKEKRETATLKCYPIPRHDTVYWYQQGPGQDPQFLISFYEKMQSDKGSIPDRFSAQQFSDYHSELNMSSLELGDSALYFCASSLVERDRNGYTFGSGTRLTVV.

The rearrangement links TRBV25-1 to TRBJ1-3; D ambiguous. Germline lookup yields CDR1 MGHDK and CDR2 SYGVNS. Trimming shortened V by 3 bases and J by 7 bases, and 16 bases separated the two germline ends. The CDR3 is made up of 15 amino acids. Here the CDR3 DNA reads TGTGCCAGCAGTGATCCCTCACTAGCGCGGAACACCATATATTTT. Protein product: CASSDPSLARNTIYF. Supplemented by reference TRBV25-1 and TRBJ1-3, the full variable domain reads EADIYQTPRYLVIGTGKKITLECSQTMGHDKMYWYQQDPGMELHLIHYSYGVNSTEKGDLSSESTVSRIRTEHFPLTLESARPSHTSQYLCASSDPSLARNTIYFGEGSWLTVV.

The gene calls are TRBV15 and TRBJ2-7, with no clear D. The CDR3 runs 13 residues. V was pared by 1 base and J by 3 bases, with 7 bases between. Germline values: CDR1 LNHNV, CDR2 YYDKDF (reference sequence). CDR3 in amino acids: CATSRAESYEQYF. The CDR3 DNA reads as TGTGCCACCAGCAGAGCGGAGAGCTACGAGCAGTACTTC.

This chain joins TRBV7-9 and TRBJ2-5; maybe TRBD2 (5 bases). Trimming cost V 5 bases and J 1 base, with 8 bases left between them. The CDR3 has 13 residues. CDR1 is SEHNR and CDR2 is FQNEAQ in the germline V gene (reference sequence). CDR3 DNA sequence: TGTGCCAGCAGCGTGGGGAGCCAAGAGACCCAGTACTTC. As protein: CASSVGSQETQYF. The whole variable domain, remainder taken from reference TRBV7-9 and TRBJ2-5, is DTGVSQNPRHKITKRGQNVTFRCDPISEHNRLYWYRQTLGQGPEFLTYFQNEAQLEKSRLLSDRFSAERPKGSFSTLEIQRTEQGDSAMYLCASSVGSQETQYFGPGTRLLVL.

This rearrangement joins TRBV9 to TRBJ1-1, with D maybe TRBD1 (5 bases). The V gene lost 4 bases and the J gene lost 3 bases, with 16 bases spanning the gap. Germline assignment: CDR1 SGDLS and CDR2 YYNGEE. CDR3 length: 15 amino acids. In DNA form, the CDR3 reads TGTGCCAGCAGCTTGGCGGACACCTGGGACACTGAAGCTTTCTTT. Its translation: CASSLADTWDTEAFF.

CDR3 DNA: TGTGCCAGCAGCGTAGCGGGACTAGCGGGGTCCATCAATGAGCAGTTCTTC. Protein product: CASSVAGLAGSINEQFF. The rearrangement uses TRBV9 and TRBJ2-1; 13 bases align to TRBD2. Per the germline V gene, CDR1 is SGDLS and CDR2 is YYNGEE. The CDR3 has 17 residues. The V and J ends lost 0 bases and 6 bases, in that order; junction bases with no gene match: 6.

The gene calls are TRBV7-8 and TRBJ1-1; 7 bases are a match to TRBD1. CDR1 is SGHVS and CDR2 is FQNEAQ in the germline V gene. This CDR3 region has 16 residues. Trimming removed 10 bases from V and 2 bases from J; junction bases left unmatched: 16. CDR3 protein: CAILPLRGLRNTEAFF. CDR3 in DNA: TGTGCCATCCTCCCGTTGAGGGGGCTTCGAAACACTGAAGCTTTCTTT. Drawing the rest from reference TRBV7-8 and TRBJ1-1, the complete variable domain is GAGVSQSPRYKVAKRGQDVALRCDPISGHVSLFWYQQALGQGPEFLTYFQNEAQLDKSGLPSDRFFAERPEGSVSTLKIQRTQQEDSAVYLCAILPLRGLRNTEAFFGQGTRLTVV.

This chain joins TRBV6-6 and TRBJ2-5, with D uncertain. V shed 8 bases and J shed 0 bases, with 10 bases lying between them. The CDR3 loop spans 13 amino acids. Germline V gives CDR1 MNHNY, CDR2 SVGAGI (reference sequence). The CDR3 nucleotides read TGTGCCAGCCTCAGTACAGACCAAGAGACCCAGTACTTC. Protein product: CASLSTDQETQYF.

This chain uses TRBV7-9 with TRBJ2-7; 7 bases agree with TRBD2. V shed 1 base and J 6 bases; nucleotides not matched to a gene: 3. This CDR3 comprises 13 residues. Germline-derived CDR1 and CDR2 are SEHNR and FQNEAQ (reference sequence). The CDR3 DNA is TGTGCCAGCAGCTTAGACACGGGGGGCGAGCAGTACTTC. Translating it yields CASSLDTGGEQYF.

This chain joins TRBV14 and TRBJ1-4; no reliable D call. CDR1 is SGHDN, CDR2 FVKESK, per germline. The CDR3 consists of 12 residues. The V and J ends lost 1 base and 12 bases respectively, with 9 bases between them. CDR3 region: CASSQAGLELFF. CDR3 sequence (DNA): TGTGCCAGCAGCCAAGCCGGGTTGGAACTGTTTTTT.

A word on this clone: One junction end disagrees with the germline gene, perhaps due to a read error. The V call is TRBV28, the J call TRBJ1-1; the match to TRBD1 covers 8 bases. This CDR3 contains 13 residues. Germline values: CDR1 MDHEN, CDR2 SYDVKM. The CDR3 sequence is CASSLWDRPEAFF. The CDR3, as DNA: TGTGCCAGCAGTCTATGGGACAGGCCTGAAGCTTTCTTT.

This clone was seen a few times. The chain employs TRBV6-6 and TRBJ1-1; maybe TRBD1 (5 bases). This CDR3 region has 14 residues. Deletions cut 7 bases from V and 3 bases from J, with 15 bases between. CDR1 is MNHNY, CDR2 SVGAGI, per germline (reference sequence). CDR3 sequence reads: CASNYDSLHTEAFF. DNA of the CDR3: TGTGCCAGCAACTACGACAGTCTACACACTGAAGCTTTCTTT.

The chain recombines TRBV6-1 with TRBJ2-3; a weak D match, TRBD1 (6 bases). The V end lost 4 bases, the J end lost 3 bases, and 20 bases lay between the germline ends. The CDR3 loop spans 17 amino acids. Looked up from germline, CDR1 is MNHNS and CDR2 is SASEGT. Written as DNA, the CDR3 is TGTGCCAGCAGTGCTGGTCTACGACAGGAGGCTACAGATACGCAGTATTTT. Its protein is CASSAGLRQEATDTQYF.

This chain connects TRBV7-9 to TRBJ2-3; the D is unclear. Germline values: CDR1 SEHNR, CDR2 FQNEAQ (reference sequence). The CDR3 length is 13 residues. Between the trimmed V and J ends, which lost 1 base and 6 bases, there was a span of 8 bases. The CDR3 region is CASSLDGRDTQYF. The DNA for the CDR3 is TGTGCCAGCAGCTTAGATGGGCGCGATACGCAGTATTTT.

V usage is TRBV30 and J usage is TRBJ1-2; 9 positions match TRBD1. The CDR3 loop spans 12 amino acids. Germline values: CDR1 GTSNPN, CDR2 SVGIG (reference sequence). V was pared by 6 bases and J by 4 bases, with 3 bases of the junction left unmatched. CDR3 in amino acids: CACYRGLYGYTF. CDR3 bases: TGTGCCTGTTACAGGGGGCTCTATGGCTACACCTTC. The complete variable domain, with remaining parts taken from reference TRBV30 and TRBJ1-2, reads SQTIHQWPATLVQPVGSPLSLECTVEGTSNPNLYWYRQAAGRGLQLLFYSVGIGQISSEVPQNLSASRPQDRQFILSSKKLLLSDSGFYLCACYRGLYGYTFGSGTRLTVV.

This clone occurred once. This chain uses TRBV2 with TRBJ2-3; 9 bases align to TRBD2. The CDR3 covers 15 residues. The ends lost 7 bases at V and 1 base at J; junction bases unmatched: 6. CDR1 and CDR2 from the germline V gene are SNHLY and FYNNEI. Written as DNA, the CDR3 is TGTGCCAGCAAGTTAGCGGGGGCCCGCACAGATACGCAGTATTTT. Its translation: CASKLAGARTDTQYF.

This chain uses TRBV6-5 with TRBJ2-5; weak D call: TRBD2 (5 bases). Germline CDR1 MNHEY, CDR2 SVGAGI. The CDR3 has 14 amino acids. Trimming took 4 bases from V and 0 from J, leaving 9 bases between them. The CDR3 spells CASSSRGYQETQYF. The CDR3 DNA is TGTGCCAGCAGTTCCCGCGGGTACCAAGAGACCCAGTACTTC.

The sample holds a few counts of this clone. The gene calls are TRBV5-6 and TRBJ1-1, with D uncertain. Trimming shortened V by 1 base and J by 1 base, and 8 bases separated the two germline ends. The CDR3 is 14 residues long. Germline CDR1 reads SGHDT; CDR2 reads YYEEEE. The DNA of the CDR3 is TGTGCCAGCAGCTTGTTAGCGGCGAACACTGAAGCTTTCTTT. Protein: CASSLLAANTEAFF.